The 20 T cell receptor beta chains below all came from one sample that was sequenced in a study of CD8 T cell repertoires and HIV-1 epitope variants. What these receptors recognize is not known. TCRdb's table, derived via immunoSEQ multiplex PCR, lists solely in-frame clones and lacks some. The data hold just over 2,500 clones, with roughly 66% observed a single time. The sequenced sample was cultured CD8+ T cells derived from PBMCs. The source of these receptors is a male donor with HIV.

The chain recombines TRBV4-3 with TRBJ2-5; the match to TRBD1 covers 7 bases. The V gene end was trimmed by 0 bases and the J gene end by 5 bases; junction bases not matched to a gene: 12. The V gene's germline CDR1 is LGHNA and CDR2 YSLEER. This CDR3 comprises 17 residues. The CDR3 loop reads CASSQEVLGGPMETQYF. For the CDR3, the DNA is TGCGCCAGCAGCCAAGAAGTTCTAGGGGGCCCAATGGAGACCCAGTACTTC.

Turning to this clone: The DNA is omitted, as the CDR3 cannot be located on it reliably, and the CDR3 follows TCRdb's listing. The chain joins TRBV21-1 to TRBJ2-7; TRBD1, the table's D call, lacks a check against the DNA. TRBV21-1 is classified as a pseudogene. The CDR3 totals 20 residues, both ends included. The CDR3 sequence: CASSKDGVGQGAKGPYEQYF.

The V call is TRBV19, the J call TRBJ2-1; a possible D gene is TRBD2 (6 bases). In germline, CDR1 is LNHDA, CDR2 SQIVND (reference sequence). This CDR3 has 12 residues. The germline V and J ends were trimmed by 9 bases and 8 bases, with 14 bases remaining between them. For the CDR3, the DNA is TGTGCCAGCGGCCGGGGGTTAGATGAGCAGTTCTTC. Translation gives CASGRGLDEQFF.

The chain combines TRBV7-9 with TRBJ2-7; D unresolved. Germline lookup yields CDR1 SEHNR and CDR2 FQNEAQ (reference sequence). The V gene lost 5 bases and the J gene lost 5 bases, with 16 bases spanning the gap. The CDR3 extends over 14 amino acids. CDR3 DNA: TGTGCCAGCAGCCCCAGAGGTGTCTTGGACGAGCAGTACTTC. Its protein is CASSPRGVLDEQYF.

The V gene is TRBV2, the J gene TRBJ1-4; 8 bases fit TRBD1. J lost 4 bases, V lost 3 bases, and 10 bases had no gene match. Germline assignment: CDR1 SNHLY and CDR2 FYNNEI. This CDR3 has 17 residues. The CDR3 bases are TGTGCCAGCAGTGACTGGGCAGGGGGCAGTGATAATGAAAAACTGTTTTTT. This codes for CASSDWAGGSDNEKLFF.

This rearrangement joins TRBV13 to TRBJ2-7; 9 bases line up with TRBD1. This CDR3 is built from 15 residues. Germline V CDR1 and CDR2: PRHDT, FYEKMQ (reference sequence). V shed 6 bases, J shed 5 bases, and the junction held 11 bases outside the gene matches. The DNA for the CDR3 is TGTGCCAGCAGTGAGGCGTTCGGGACAGGGAACGAGCAGTACTTC. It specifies CASSEAFGTGNEQYF.

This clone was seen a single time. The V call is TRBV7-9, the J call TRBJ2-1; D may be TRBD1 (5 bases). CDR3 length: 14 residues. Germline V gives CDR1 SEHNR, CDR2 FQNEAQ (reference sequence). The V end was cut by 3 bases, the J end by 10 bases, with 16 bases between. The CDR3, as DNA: TGTGCCAGCAGCTTGGGTGTAGGGGCTCGAGAGCAGTTCTTC. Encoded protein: CASSLGVGAREQFF.

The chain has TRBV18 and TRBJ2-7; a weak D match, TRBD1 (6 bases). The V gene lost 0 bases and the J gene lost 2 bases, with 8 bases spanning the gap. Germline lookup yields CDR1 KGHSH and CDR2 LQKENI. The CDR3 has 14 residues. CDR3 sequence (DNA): TGTGCCAGCTCACCACCCGCAGGGGCCTACGAGCAGTACTTC. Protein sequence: CASSPPAGAYEQYF.

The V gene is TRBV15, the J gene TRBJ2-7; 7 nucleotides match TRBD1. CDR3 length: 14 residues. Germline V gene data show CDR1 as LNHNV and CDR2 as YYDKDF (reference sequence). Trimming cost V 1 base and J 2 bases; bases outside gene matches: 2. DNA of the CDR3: TGTGCCACCAGCAGAGTTAGGGGGCCCTACGAGCAGTACTTC. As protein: CATSRVRGPYEQYF. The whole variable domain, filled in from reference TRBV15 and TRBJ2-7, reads DAMVIQNPRYQVTQFGKPVTLSCSQTLNHNVMYWYQQKSSQAPKLLFHYYDKDFNNEADTPDNFQSRRPNTSFCFLDIRSPGLGDTAMYLCATSRVRGPYEQYFGPGTRLTVT.

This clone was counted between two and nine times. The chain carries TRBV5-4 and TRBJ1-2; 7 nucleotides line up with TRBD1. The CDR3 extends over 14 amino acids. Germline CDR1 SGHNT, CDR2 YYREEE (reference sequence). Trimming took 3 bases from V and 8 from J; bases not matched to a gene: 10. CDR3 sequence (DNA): TGTGCCAGCAGCTGGCAGGAGACAGGGCTCGGCTACACCTTC. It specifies CASSWQETGLGYTF.

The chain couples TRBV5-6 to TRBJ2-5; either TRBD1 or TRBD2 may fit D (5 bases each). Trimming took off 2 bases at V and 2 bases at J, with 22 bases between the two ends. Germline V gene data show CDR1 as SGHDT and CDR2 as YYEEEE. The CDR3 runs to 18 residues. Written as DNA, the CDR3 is TGTGCCAGCAGCTTTTCAGGGCGCCCCTATGGGAGTCAAGAGACCCAGTACTTC. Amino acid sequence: CASSFSGRPYGSQETQYF.

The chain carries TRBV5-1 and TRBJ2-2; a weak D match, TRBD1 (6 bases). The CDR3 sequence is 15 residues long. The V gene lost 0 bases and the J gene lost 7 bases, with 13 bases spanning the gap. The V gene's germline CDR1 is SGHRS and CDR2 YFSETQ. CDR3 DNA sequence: TGCGCCAGCAGCTTGGTGCCAGGGGTAAACGGGGAGCTGTTTTTT. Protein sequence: CASSLVPGVNGELFF.

In DNA form, the CDR3 reads TGCGCCAGCAGCCAAGCATTGGGGAACTACAATGAGCAGTTCTTC. It yields the protein CASSQALGNYNEQFF. The gene calls are TRBV4-3 and TRBJ2-1; no firm D call. V shed 1 base and J shed 3 bases, with 10 bases lying between them. The CDR3 has 15 residues. The V gene's germline CDR1 is LGHNA and CDR2 YSLEER.

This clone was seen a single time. DNA of the CDR3: TGTGCCAGCAGCCAGGACGGGCTCCCCTCCTACGAGCAGTACTTC. The encoded protein is CASSQDGLPSYEQYF. The chain is built from TRBV5-4 and TRBJ2-7, with D hard to call. The length of the CDR3 is 15 residues. Looked up from germline, CDR1 is SGHNT and CDR2 is YYREEE (reference sequence). Trimming removed 4 bases from V and 0 bases from J, with 14 bases in between.

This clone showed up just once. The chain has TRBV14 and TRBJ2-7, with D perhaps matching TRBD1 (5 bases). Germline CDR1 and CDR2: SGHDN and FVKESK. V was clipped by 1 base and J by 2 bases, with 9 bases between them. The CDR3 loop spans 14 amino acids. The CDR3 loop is CASSQGGSAYEQYF. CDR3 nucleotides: TGTGCCAGCAGCCAAGGGGGCAGCGCCTACGAGCAGTACTTC.

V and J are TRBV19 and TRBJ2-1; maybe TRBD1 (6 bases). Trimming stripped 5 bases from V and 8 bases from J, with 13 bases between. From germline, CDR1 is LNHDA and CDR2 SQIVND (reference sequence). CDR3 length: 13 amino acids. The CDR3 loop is CASSPSGVHEQFF. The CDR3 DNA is TGTGCCAGTAGTCCCTCAGGGGTCCATGAGCAGTTCTTC.

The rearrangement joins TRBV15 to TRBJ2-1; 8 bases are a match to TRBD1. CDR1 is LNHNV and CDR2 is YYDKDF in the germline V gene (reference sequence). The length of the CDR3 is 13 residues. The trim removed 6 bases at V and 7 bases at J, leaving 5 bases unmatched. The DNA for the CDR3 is TGTGCCACCAGAAGACAGGGGTGGAATGAGCAGTTCTTC. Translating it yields CATRRQGWNEQFF.

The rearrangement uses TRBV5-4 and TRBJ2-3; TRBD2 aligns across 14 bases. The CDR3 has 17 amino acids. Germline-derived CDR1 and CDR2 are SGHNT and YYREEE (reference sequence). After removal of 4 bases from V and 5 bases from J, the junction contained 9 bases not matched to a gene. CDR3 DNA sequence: TGTGCCAGCAGCCACGGGACTAGCGGGAGCTTGGGAGATACGCAGTATTTT. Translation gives CASSHGTSGSLGDTQYF.

The CDR3 nucleotides are TGTGCCAGCAGTTACTCGGCTAGCGGGAGTGTGGATACGCAGTATTTT. This encodes CASSYSASGSVDTQYF. The chain recombines TRBV6-5 with TRBJ2-3, with 10 bases lining up with TRBD2. Germline trimming cut 0 bases from V and 6 bases from J; bases unmatched to any gene: 6. The CDR3 spans 16 residues. The germline gives CDR1 MNHEY, CDR2 SVGAGI.

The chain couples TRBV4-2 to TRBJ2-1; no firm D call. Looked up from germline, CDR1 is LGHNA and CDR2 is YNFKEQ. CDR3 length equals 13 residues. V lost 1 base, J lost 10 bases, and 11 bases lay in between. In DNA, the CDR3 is TGTGCCAGCAGCCAAGGGGTCGTGGAGGAGCAGTTCTTC. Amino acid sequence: CASSQGVVEEQFF.